One sample yielded the 16 T cell receptor beta chains listed below, sequenced in a study of cytomegalovirus exposure and HLA in healthy donors (TCRdb year 2017). The method behind the library was the immunoSEQ multiplex PCR assay. A mixture of 60 forward primers for TCR Vbeta segments and 13 reverse primers for TCR Jbeta segments was used in the multiplex PCR. The table was pulled from immuneACCESS by TCRdb, which kept in-frame rearrangements only. Such tables lose some clones; where checked, under half of the loss comes from unresolved V genes, and the rest has no known cause. In all, the sample holds about 130,000 clones, and 75% to 85% of those were seen once. The ten largest clones take up 1% of the sample. The sequenced sample consisted of PBMCs. The origin of the receptors is a man in his forties in good health and CMV-seronegative.

The rearrangement links TRBV6-1 to TRBJ2-1; 10 positions match TRBD2. Germline assignment: CDR1 MNHNS and CDR2 SASEGT. The CDR3 contains 15 residues. V lost 3 bases to trimming and J lost 3 bases; unmatched junction nucleotides: 2. The CDR3 region is CASSEGLAHYNEQFF. The CDR3 nucleotides are TGTGCCAGCAGTGAGGGACTAGCGCACTACAATGAGCAGTTCTTC.

This clone has only a few counts. This sequence joins TRBV7-7 and TRBJ2-3; 8 nucleotides match TRBD1. This CDR3 contains 15 residues. Germline V CDR1 and CDR2: SSHAT, FNYEAQ (reference sequence). Trimming removed 5 bases from V and 2 bases from J; junction bases left unmatched: 6. The CDR3 is CASSVTGAPTDTQYF. In nucleotides, the CDR3 is TGTGCCAGCAGCGTGACAGGGGCCCCCACAGATACGCAGTATTTT.

V is TRBV5-1 and J is TRBJ2-5, with TRBD2 matching 12 bases. Trimming cost V 2 bases and J 5 bases; bases outside gene matches: 13. This CDR3 is built from 18 residues. Germline CDR1 is SGHRS and CDR2 is YFSETQ. CDR3 DNA sequence: TGCGCCAGCAGCTTAGAACTAGCGGGAGGCACCGGGTGGGAGACCCAGTACTTC. Protein product: CASSLELAGGTGWETQYF.

The chain carries TRBV27 and TRBJ2-7, with D perhaps TRBD1 (6 bases). The length of the CDR3 is 15 residues. The V end lost 6 bases, the J end lost 3 bases, and 18 bases lay between the germline ends. CDR1 is MNHEY and CDR2 is SMNVEV in the germline V gene (reference sequence). CDR3 region: CASSQLPSGVYEQYF. The CDR3 nucleotides read TGTGCCAGCAGCCAGCTTCCGTCAGGGGTCTACGAGCAGTACTTC.

CDR3 bases: TGTGCCAGCATCCCCGGACAGTACACTGAAGCTTTCTTT. Protein sequence: CASIPGQYTEAFF. The chain recombines TRBV7-9 with TRBJ1-1, with D possibly matching TRBD1 (6 bases). The CDR3 consists of 13 residues. The germline V gene encodes CDR1 SEHNR and CDR2 FQNEAQ (reference sequence). V was cut by 7 bases and J by 3 bases, with 12 bases left in between.

The chain has TRBV7-9 and TRBJ1-1; tentative D call: TRBD1 (5 bases). Germline-derived CDR1 and CDR2 are SEHNR and FQNEAQ (reference sequence). Trimming removed 8 bases at V and 2 bases at J, with 21 bases between. This CDR3 has 16 residues. CDR3 sequence reads: CASRRGGPHGNTEAFF. CDR3 nucleotide sequence: TGTGCCAGCCGTAGGGGTGGGCCACACGGTAACACTGAAGCTTTCTTT.

V and J are TRBV10-3 and TRBJ1-2; 8 bases agree with TRBD1. V shed 6 bases, J shed 3 bases, and the junction held 3 bases outside the gene matches. This CDR3 is built from 13 residues. The germline V gene encodes CDR1 ENHRY and CDR2 SYGVKD. The CDR3 loop is CAISPQGDYGYTF. For the CDR3, the DNA is TGTGCCATCAGCCCACAGGGGGACTATGGCTACACCTTC.

The rearrangement uses TRBV2 and TRBJ2-1, with 13 nucleotides matching TRBD2. Germline assignment: CDR1 SNHLY and CDR2 FYNNEI. This CDR3 has 14 residues. The V segment lost 8 bases and the J segment 8 bases; nucleotides outside the gene matches: 6. As DNA, the CDR3 is TGTGCCAGCTGCGGGACTAGCGGGGCCTATGAGCAGTTCTTC. Translating gives CASCGTSGAYEQFF.

V is TRBV6-1 and J is TRBJ2-7, with TRBD1 identical over 7 bases. V shed 6 bases and J 1 base; nucleotides not matched to a gene: 9. CDR3 length: 15 residues. Germline CDR1 is MNHNS and CDR2 is SASEGT. The CDR3 nucleotides are TGTGCCAGCAGGAAGGGGACAGCTGAATCCTACGAGCAGTACTTC. Residues: CASRKGTAESYEQYF.

The rearrangement uses TRBV5-1 and TRBJ2-3; TRBD2 aligns across 13 bases. The trim removed 6 bases at V and 0 bases at J, leaving 16 bases unmatched. The CDR3 is made up of 20 amino acids. Germline CDR1 SGHRS, CDR2 YFSETQ. This CDR3 is CASTLGIFRTSGGSTDTQYF. CDR3 DNA: TGCGCCAGCACCCTTGGAATCTTTAGGACTAGCGGGGGCAGCACAGATACGCAGTATTTT.

This clone was found once. The chain uses TRBV19 and TRBJ2-3; TRBD1 aligns across 7 bases. V shed 8 bases, J shed 0 bases, and the junction held 5 bases outside the gene matches. The CDR3 totals 14 residues. From germline, CDR1 is LNHDA and CDR2 SQIVND (reference sequence). The CDR3 spells CASANRGSTDTQYF. CDR3 bases: TGTGCCAGTGCAAACAGGGGTAGCACAGATACGCAGTATTTT.

The rearrangement links TRBV4-1 to TRBJ2-5; TRBD1 agrees at 8 bases. V gave up 5 bases and J gave up 4 bases; unmatched junction bases: 3. CDR1 is MGHRA and CDR2 is YSYEKL in the germline V gene. This CDR3 has 13 amino acids. Here the CDR3 DNA reads TGCGCCAGCAGCAGAGGACAGGGAGAGACCCAGTACTTC. It encodes CASSRGQGETQYF.

J is TRBJ2-5 and V is TRBV7-9; 11 nucleotides align to TRBD2. V lost 3 bases, J lost 6 bases, and 12 bases stayed unmatched. Per the germline V gene, CDR1 is SEHNR and CDR2 is FQNEAQ (reference sequence). CDR3 length: 17 residues. CDR3 nucleotides: TGTGCCAGCAGCTTCCCCAGACTAGCGGGATTAGAGCAGACCCAGTACTTC. Amino acids: CASSFPRLAGLEQTQYF. Full variable domain (outside the CDR3, taken from reference TRBV7-9 and TRBJ2-5): DTGVSQNPRHKITKRGQNVTFRCDPISEHNRLYWYRQTLGQGPEFLTYFQNEAQLEKSRLLSDRFSAERPKGSFSTLEIQRTEQGDSAMYLCASSFPRLAGLEQTQYFGPGTRLLVL.

The V and J genes are TRBV7-9 and TRBJ1-1; a possible D gene is TRBD1 (5 bases). CDR3 size: 15 residues. From germline, CDR1 is SEHNR and CDR2 FQNEAQ (reference sequence). The V gene lost 2 bases and the J gene lost 1 base, with 11 bases spanning the gap. Here the CDR3 DNA reads TGTGCCAGCAGCTTAAGTGGGGGAGGGAACACTGAAGCTTTCTTT. It is translated as CASSLSGGGNTEAFF.

This clone was detected once. The chain joins TRBV25-1 to TRBJ1-2; the match to TRBD1 covers 7 bases. V gave up 9 bases and J gave up 2 bases; unmatched junction bases: 9. This CDR3 comprises 14 residues. Germline lookup yields CDR1 MGHDK and CDR2 SYGVNS. The CDR3 loop is CASSRTGQNYGYTF. CDR3 in DNA: TGTGCCAGTAGCAGGACAGGTCAGAACTATGGCTACACCTTC.

V usage is TRBV10-3 and J usage is TRBJ2-7; 8 nucleotides line up with TRBD1. The CDR3 is 15 residues long. CDR1 and CDR2 (germline): ENHRY, SYGVKD. V lost 4 bases and J lost 0; bases outside the gene matches: 5. CDR3 sequence reads: CAISGGQGNSYEQYF. CDR3 sequence (DNA): TGTGCCATCAGTGGCGGACAGGGTAACTCCTACGAGCAGTACTTC.